The 12 T cell receptor beta chains below were found in one sample sequenced in a study of Ad26.COV2.S vaccination and SARS-CoV-2 variants. The assay was immunoSEQ multiplex PCR, and TCRdb's table has in-frame clones only and misses some. The sample has approximately 300,000 clones, 70% to 90% seen once. The treatment is: roughly 18 received Ad26.COV2.S at low or high dose, single or two shots; a few received placebo; per-sample allocation not given. Day 63 after the first injection of vaccine or placebo was the sampling time. Sequencing was performed on peripheral blood, taken in a trial of Ad26.COV2.S vaccine versus placebo. The receptors stem from a person between 18 and 65 years old who received the Ad26.COV2.S COVID-19 vaccine or a placebo.

The chain has TRBV9 and TRBJ1-4; D is undetermined. CDR3 length: 15 residues. V was shortened by 4 bases and J by 6 bases, with 16 bases between the two germline ends. The germline V gene has CDR1 SGDLS and CDR2 YYNGEE. The CDR3 spells CASSSTGSVYEKLFF. CDR3 in DNA: TGTGCCAGCAGCTCAACCGGGAGCGTATATGAAAAACTGTTTTTT. The entire variable domain, with the rest obtained from reference TRBV9 and TRBJ1-4, is as follows: DSGVTQTPKHLITATGQRVTLRCSPRSGDLSVYWYQQSLDQGLQFLIQYYNGEERAKGNILERFSAQQFPDLHSELNLSSLELGDSALYFCASSSTGSVYEKLFFGSGTQLSVL.

The chain recombines TRBV29-1 with TRBJ2-3, with TRBD2 identical over 12 bases. V was pared by 7 bases and J by 5 bases, with 7 bases of the junction left unmatched. The CDR3 is 14 amino acids. The germline V gene encodes CDR1 SQVTM and CDR2 ANQGSEA. DNA for the CDR3: TGCAGCGCCGAGGCTAGCGGGGGGGGAGATACGCAGTATTTT. Its translation is CSAEASGGGDTQYF.

J is TRBJ2-1 and V is TRBV4-2; 8 bases are a match to TRBD2. J was trimmed by 6 bases and V by 0 bases; bases with no gene match: 4. Germline V gene lookup returns CDR1 LGHNA and CDR2 YNFKEQ. The CDR3 runs 15 residues. CDR3 in amino acids: CASSQETRGGNEQFF. The DNA for the CDR3 is TGTGCCAGCAGCCAAGAGACCCGGGGGGGCAATGAGCAGTTCTTC.

The CDR3: CASSLGAREREKLFF. The CDR3 coding sequence is TGTGCCAGCAGCTTAGGTGCCAGGGAGCGGGAAAAACTGTTTTTT. This rearrangement joins TRBV7-2 to TRBJ1-4; a weak D match, TRBD1 (5 bases). V lost 1 base and J 8 bases, leaving 14 bases between the germline ends. The CDR3 runs 15 residues. Germline V gene data show CDR1 as SGHTA and CDR2 as FQGNSA. The full variable domain, with the rest looked up from reference TRBV7-2 and TRBJ1-4, is GAGVSQSPSNKVTEKGKDVELRCDPISGHTALYWYRQSLGQGLEFLIYFQGNSAPDKSGLPSDRFSAERTGGSVSTLTIQRTQQEDSAVYLCASSLGAREREKLFFGSGTQLSVL.

This sequence joins TRBV20-1 and TRBJ1-2; D remains unclear. V lost 6 bases to trimming and J lost 8 bases, with 10 bases between them. The germline gives CDR1 DFQATT, CDR2 SNEGSKA (reference sequence). The CDR3 is 10 amino acids. CDR3 DNA: TGCAGTGCCGGCCCGGAGGGCTACACCTTC. Residues: CSAGPEGYTF.

The chain is built from TRBV19 and TRBJ2-2; D may be TRBD1 or TRBD2 (7 bases each). The length of the CDR3 is 18 residues. The germline V and J ends were trimmed by 5 bases and 5 bases, with 24 bases remaining between them. Per the germline V gene, CDR1 is LNHDA and CDR2 is SQIVND (reference sequence). This CDR3 is CASSWSRTRGRRTGELFF. The CDR3 DNA sequence: TGTGCCAGTAGTTGGAGCAGGACTAGGGGGCGACGGACCGGGGAGCTGTTTTTT.

This sequence joins TRBV28 and TRBJ2-3; the D gene is possibly TRBD2 (6 bases). The CDR3 length is 16 residues. The V gene lost 3 bases and the J gene lost 6 bases, with 19 bases spanning the gap. Germline CDR1 MDHEN, CDR2 SYDVKM. CDR3 protein: CASSLLGLPSLDTQYF. In DNA, the CDR3 is TGTGCCAGCAGTTTGCTTGGACTACCATCACTGGATACGCAGTATTTT.

V is TRBV29-1 and J is TRBJ2-1; D tentatively reads TRBD1 or TRBD2 (5 bases each). V was shortened by 1 base and J by 6 bases, with 10 bases between the two germline ends. The CDR3 spans 13 residues. Germline CDR1 is SQVTM and CDR2 is ANQGSEA. CDR3 in amino acids: CSVEGGYGNEQFF. The CDR3 nucleotides read TGCAGCGTTGAAGGGGGGTATGGCAATGAGCAGTTCTTC.

The chain employs TRBV27 and TRBJ2-7; TRBD1 agrees at 10 bases. CDR1 is MNHEY and CDR2 is SMNVEV in the germline V gene (reference sequence). This CDR3 has 16 residues. Trimming took 6 bases from V and 2 from J; bases not matched to a gene: 10. The CDR3 coding sequence is TGTGCCAGCAGACCAATGTGGGACAGGGGCACCTACGAGCAGTACTTC. Translating it yields CASRPMWDRGTYEQYF.

The chain recombines TRBV6-1 with TRBJ1-1; 8 bases agree with TRBD1. Germline loops: CDR1 MNHNS, CDR2 SASEGT. The CDR3 extends over 15 amino acids. V dropped 6 bases and J dropped 1; count of bases not matched to a gene: 7. CDR3 in amino acids: CASRPGQGQNTEAFF. In DNA, the CDR3 is TGTGCCAGCAGACCCGGACAGGGTCAGAACACTGAAGCTTTCTTT.

The chain couples TRBV27 to TRBJ1-1; no clear D gene. CDR1 is MNHEY, CDR2 SMNVEV, per germline (reference sequence). The CDR3 covers 12 residues. V lost 5 bases and J lost 7, with 11 bases in between. DNA of the CDR3: TGTGCCAGCAGTCCACGTCCAGGTGAAGCTTTCTTT. Translating gives CASSPRPGEAFF.

This clone was observed a handful of times. The gene calls are TRBV15 and TRBJ1-4, with 8 bases that match TRBD1. This CDR3 region has 16 residues. Germline trimming cut 1 base from V and 4 bases from J; bases unmatched to any gene: 5. Germline V gene lookup returns CDR1 LNHNV and CDR2 YYDKDF (reference sequence). The CDR3 sequence: CATSRAGQGLNEKLFF. In DNA form, the CDR3 reads TGTGCCACCAGCAGAGCAGGACAGGGCCTTAATGAAAAACTGTTTTTT.